This T cell receptor (beta chain) comes out of a study of shared clonotypes between healthy human individuals. Clones were sequenced by immunoSEQ multiplex PCR, and TCRdb holds only the in-frame ones, with some missing. The data show 2 million to 2.5 million clones, with more than 80% seen just once and 0.39% held by the top ten. Germline values: CDR1 SGHRS, CDR2 YFSETQ. The V segment lost 3 bases and the J segment 2 bases; nucleotides outside the gene matches: 3. The CDR3 sequence is 14 residues long. The sequence was obtained from a man aged 18 to 29 in good health. Some clones in this sample may be carry-over from other donors' samples. Material: naive CD4+ T cells from PBMCs. The subset: CD45RA+ positively selected. The V call is TRBV5-1, the J call TRBJ2-7, with TRBD2 matching over 9 bases. The CDR3 spells CASSSSGVPYEQYF. The CDR3 nucleotides read TGCGCCAGCAGCTCTAGCGGGGTCCCCTACGAGCAGTACTTC.